These 26 T cell receptor beta chains came from one sample sequenced in a study of early T cells in non-severe SARS-CoV-2 infection. TCRdb re-called the 5' RACE reads through MiXCR, storing one row per CDR3 protein. The sample shows about 97,000 distinct CDR3 sequences, around 12% of them seen only once. Material: whole blood. The receptors shown here come from an adult who was a healthcare worker with PCR-confirmed SARS-CoV-2 infection or an uninfected control (not recorded which).

This clonotype was counted ten times or more. V and J are TRBV19 and TRBJ2-3, with 13 bases lining up with TRBD2. With 8 bases clipped from V and 4 bases from J, the junction kept 3 bases outside the gene matches. Germline values: CDR1 LNHDA, CDR2 SQIVND (reference sequence). The CDR3 loop spans 14 amino acids. The CDR3 loop reads CASGTSGAPDTQYF. The CDR3 coding sequence is TGTGCCAGTGGGACTAGCGGGGCCCCAGATACGCAGTATTTT.

This clonotype has at least ten counts. This chain links TRBV29-1 with TRBJ1-2; no firm D call. Trimming stripped 8 bases from V and 8 bases from J, with 6 bases between. The CDR3 length is 8 residues. From germline, CDR1 is SQVTM and CDR2 ANQGSEA. Here the CDR3 reads CSPGGYTF. For the CDR3, the DNA is TGCAGCCCGGGAGGCTACACCTTC.

This clonotype appeared a few times. The chain couples TRBV6-5 to TRBJ2-2; 9 nucleotides align to TRBD1. This CDR3 region has 17 residues. Losses at the gene ends were 6 bases for V and 3 bases for J; bases not matched to a gene: 11. Germline CDR1 MNHEY, CDR2 SVGAGI. CDR3 bases: TGTGCCAGCAGCTCGATACCTGGACAGGGGTACACCGGGGAGCTGTTTTTT. Translating gives CASSSIPGQGYTGELFF.

This clonotype was detected many times. V gene TRBV10-3 combines with J gene TRBJ2-5; TRBD2 matches 8 bases. With V trimmed by 11 bases and J by 1 base, 6 bases remained unmatched. Germline loops: CDR1 ENHRY, CDR2 SYGVKD. The CDR3 extends over 13 amino acids. The CDR3 DNA is TGTGCCGCCGCTAGCGGGCTCCAAGAGACCCAGTACTTC. Amino acids: CAAASGLQETQYF.

The V and J genes are TRBV20-1 and TRBJ2-5; D is unclear. V was pared by 3 bases and J by 2 bases, with 13 bases between. There are 14 residues in the CDR3. Germline V lookup: CDR1 DFQATT, CDR2 SNEGSKA (reference sequence). The CDR3 DNA reads as TGCAGTGCTAGCCGGAAAGCCGGTCAAGAGACCCAGTACTTC. Translation gives CSASRKAGQETQYF.

This clonotype was seen a few times. V usage is TRBV20-1 and J usage is TRBJ2-5, with D uncertain. Trimming removed 6 bases from V and 2 bases from J, with 16 bases in between. This CDR3 is built from 14 residues. Germline assignment: CDR1 DFQATT and CDR2 SNEGSKA (reference sequence). The DNA for the CDR3 is TGCAGTGCCACCCCTCCCAGACCACAAGAGACCCAGTACTTC. Amino acids: CSATPPRPQETQYF.

This clonotype was recorded a few times. The V gene is TRBV7-2, the J gene TRBJ2-3; D might be TRBD2 (5 bases). This CDR3 has 12 amino acids. Germline V gives CDR1 SGHTA, CDR2 FQGNSA. V dropped 5 bases and J dropped 8 bases, with 11 bases sitting between them. CDR3 in DNA: TGTGCCAGCAGCCGGACCCGGGGTACGCAGTATTTT. It yields the protein CASSRTRGTQYF.

Turning to this clonotype: The junction does not match germline at one end; this may be a read error. The genes are TRBV6-5 and TRBJ2-7; D perhaps matches TRBD1 (5 bases). Per germline, CDR1 MNHEY and CDR2 SVGAGI. This CDR3 is built from 15 residues. This CDR3 reads CASGYGPTGSYEQYF. As DNA, the CDR3 is TGTGCCAGCGGTTACGGGCCAACAGGTTCCTACGAGCAGTACTTC.

Only a few counts were recorded for this clonotype. This chain connects TRBV20-1 to TRBJ2-6; D may be TRBD2 (5 bases). This CDR3 has 16 residues. The germline V and J ends were trimmed by 6 bases and 4 bases, with 19 bases remaining between them. CDR1 DFQATT and CDR2 SNEGSKA come from the germline V gene (reference sequence). The chain's CDR3 is CSATGRPPGGANVLTF. The CDR3 nucleotides are TGCAGTGCGACCGGACGCCCTCCGGGGGGGGCCAACGTCCTGACTTTC.

The table lists this clonotype with many counts. The chain has TRBV5-1 and TRBJ2-2, with D perhaps matching TRBD1 (5 bases). The CDR3 is 16 residues long. The germline V and J ends were trimmed by 1 base and 6 bases, with 16 bases remaining between them. Germline V lookup: CDR1 SGHRS, CDR2 YFSETQ. CDR3: CASSLLPQGRAGELFF. CDR3 coding DNA: TGCGCCAGCAGCTTGCTTCCCCAGGGTAGGGCCGGGGAGCTGTTTTTT.

This clonotype came up a few times. The chain joins TRBV6-5 to TRBJ2-3; no clear D. The CDR3 has 19 residues. Germline V gene data show CDR1 as MNHEY and CDR2 as SVGAGI. The V end was cut by 6 bases, the J end by 0 bases, with 25 bases between. CDR3 DNA: TGTGCCAGCAGCTCCAGGCCGCCCCGACTCAGAACTAGCACAGATACGCAGTATTTT. Translated, it gives CASSSRPPRLRTSTDTQYF.

This clonotype was seen at least ten times. V gene TRBV20-1 combines with J gene TRBJ1-2, with D tentatively TRBD1 (6 bases). Germline V gene sequence: CDR1 DFQATT, CDR2 SNEGSKA (reference sequence). The CDR3 sequence is 14 residues long. The V and J ends lost 2 bases and 5 bases respectively, with 15 bases between them. The CDR3 DNA is TGCAGTGCTAGACCACACAGGGTCTCTTATGGCTACACCTTC. Translated, it gives CSARPHRVSYGYTF.

This clonotype was seen more than once but under ten times. The chain combines TRBV3-1 with TRBJ2-4; D is unclear. Germline values: CDR1 LGHDT, CDR2 YNNKEL (reference sequence). Trimming cost V 1 base and J 14 bases, with 18 bases left between them. This CDR3 spans 14 amino acids. CDR3 DNA sequence: TGTGCCAGCAGCCAAGTCGATCGGAAAAACCCAAAGTACTTC. This sequence encodes CASSQVDRKNPKYF.

This clonotype was counted between two and nine times. The chain combines TRBV2 with TRBJ2-1, with TRBD2 matching over 12 bases. V lost 4 bases, J lost 5 bases, and 9 bases stayed unmatched. CDR1 and CDR2 (germline): SNHLY, FYNNEI. The CDR3 runs to 17 residues. The CDR3 DNA follows: TGTGCCAGCAGTGCCTTTGGACTAGCGGGATCCCACAATGAGCAGTTCTTC. Residues: CASSAFGLAGSHNEQFF.

This clonotype occurred a few times. It is unclear where the CDR3 begins or ends on the DNA, so no DNA is shown, and the CDR3 is as TCRdb lists it. The chain uses TRBV21-1 and TRBJ1-6; TRBD1 is taken as the D call from the table, unchecked against the DNA. TRBV21-1 is annotated as a pseudogene. Ends included, the CDR3 has 16 residues. CDR3 region: CASSKVCVGTGSPLHF.

The V and J genes are TRBV29-1 and TRBJ2-7, with 7 bases matching TRBD1. Per the germline V gene, CDR1 is SQVTM and CDR2 is ANQGSEA. The CDR3 loop spans 14 amino acids. V dropped 3 bases and J dropped 3; count of bases not matched to a gene: 8. The CDR3 sequence is CSVEGPGQNYEQYF. The CDR3 DNA sequence: TGCAGCGTTGAGGGACCGGGACAGAACTACGAGCAGTACTTC.

Judged by abundance, this clonotype is medium-sized. This chain connects TRBV28 to TRBJ2-6; D is possibly TRBD1 (5 bases). This CDR3 is built from 15 residues. The V gene lost 1 base and the J gene lost 3 bases, with 7 bases spanning the gap. The germline V gene encodes CDR1 MDHEN and CDR2 SYDVKM. The CDR3 coding sequence is TGTGCCAGCAGTTTATCCAGGGATGGGGCCAACGTCCTGACTTTC. Protein product: CASSLSRDGANVLTF. The full variable domain, rest sourced from reference TRBV28 and TRBJ2-6, is DVKVTQSSRYLVKRTGEKVFLECVQDMDHENMFWYRQDPGLGLRLIYFSYDVKMKEKGDIPEGYSVSREKKERFSLILESASTNQTSMYLCASSLSRDGANVLTFGAGSRLTVL.

In this sample, this clonotype turned up many times. The chain has TRBV6-5 and TRBJ2-5, with TRBD2 identical over 7 bases. Germline V gives CDR1 MNHEY, CDR2 SVGAGI. Trimming cost V 0 bases and J 2 bases; bases outside gene matches: 6. CDR3 length equals 16 residues. DNA of the CDR3: TGTGCCAGCAGTTACTCGCTTTCTAGCGGACAAGAGACCCAGTACTTC. The encoded protein is CASSYSLSSGQETQYF.

This clonotype was observed a few times. The chain links TRBV12-3 or TRBV12-4 to TRBJ2-3, with no clear D. V dropped 3 bases and J dropped 5 bases, with 9 bases sitting between them. The length of the CDR3 is 13 residues. This CDR3 is CASSFLAGDTQYF. The CDR3 nucleotides are TGTGCCAGCAGTTTCCTGGCTGGAGATACGCAGTATTTT.

This clonotype was counted ten times or more. V and J are TRBV5-4 and TRBJ2-1; D is perhaps TRBD1 or TRBD2 (7 bases each). This CDR3 is built from 16 residues. V lost 2 bases and J lost 7, with 19 bases in between. Germline values: CDR1 SGHNT, CDR2 YYREEE (reference sequence). CDR3 sequence (DNA): TGTGCCAGCAGCTTTTCAGGGGGAGGGCTTAGGAATGAGCAGTTCTTC. Residues: CASSFSGGGLRNEQFF.

This clonotype was recorded many times. The V and J genes are TRBV9 and TRBJ1-4; weak D call: TRBD1 (5 bases). V lost 3 bases, J lost 8 bases, and 17 bases lay in between. The CDR3 contains 15 residues. Germline V lookup: CDR1 SGDLS, CDR2 YYNGEE. The CDR3 region has the DNA TGTGCCAGCAGCGGTAGTGGGGGGTCGAGAGAAAAACTGTTTTTT. The encoded protein is CASSGSGGSREKLFF.

This clonotype was observed at least ten times. The chain couples TRBV15 to TRBJ2-1; 11 nucleotides agree with TRBD2. The germline CDR1 and CDR2 sequences are LNHNV and YYDKDF (reference sequence). The CDR3 contains 16 residues. After removal of 4 bases from V and 2 bases from J, the junction contained 4 bases not matched to a gene. The CDR3 loop reads CATSIELAGAYNEQFF. CDR3 nucleotide sequence: TGTGCCACCAGCATCGAACTAGCGGGGGCCTACAATGAGCAGTTCTTC.

V is TRBV14 and J is TRBJ2-4, with D unclear. Germline V lookup: CDR1 SGHDN, CDR2 FVKESK. The CDR3 has 13 amino acids. Trimming pared 2 bases from V and 3 bases from J, leaving 5 bases between. CDR3 in DNA: TGTGCCAGCAGCCAATCTCGCAAAAACATTCAGTACTTC. Its protein product is CASSQSRKNIQYF.

The rearrangement uses TRBV5-4 and TRBJ2-7; 10 nucleotides agree with TRBD1. The CDR3 contains 15 residues. The germline CDR1 and CDR2 sequences are SGHNT and YYREEE (reference sequence). Trimming removed 0 bases from V and 5 bases from J; junction bases left unmatched: 5. The CDR3 DNA reads as TGTGCCAGCAGCTTGGCCGGGACAGGGGCCCACGAGCAGTACTTC. Protein product: CASSLAGTGAHEQYF. The whole variable domain, remainder taken from reference TRBV5-4 and TRBJ2-7, is ETGVTQSPTHLIKTRGQQVTLRCSSQSGHNTVSWYQQALGQGPQFIFQYYREEENGRGNFPPRFSGLQFPNYSSELNVNALELDDSALYLCASSLAGTGAHEQYFGPGTRLTVT.

This clonotype was detected a few times. The chain recombines TRBV7-9 with TRBJ2-7, with no clear D. The CDR3 length is 13 residues. In germline, CDR1 is SEHNR, CDR2 FQNEAQ (reference sequence). V gave up 1 base and J gave up 5 bases, with 9 bases separating them. CDR3 amino acids: CASSLGSLDEQYF. The CDR3, as DNA: TGTGCCAGCAGCTTAGGTAGCTTGGACGAGCAGTACTTC. Complete variable domain (other parts from reference TRBV7-9 and TRBJ2-7): DTGVSQNPRHKITKRGQNVTFRCDPISEHNRLYWYRQTLGQGPEFLTYFQNEAQLEKSRLLSDRFSAERPKGSFSTLEIQRTEQGDSAMYLCASSLGSLDEQYFGPGTRLTVT.

This clonotype was seen a handful of times. This chain joins TRBV25-1 and TRBJ2-2; TRBD2 agrees at 11 bases. Germline V lookup: CDR1 MGHDK, CDR2 SYGVNS. The CDR3 consists of 16 residues. V dropped 6 bases and J dropped 4; count of bases not matched to a gene: 7. The CDR3 coding sequence is TGTGCCAGCAGCCCACCCGGACTAGCGGGCACCGGGGAGCTGTTTTTT. Its translation is CASSPPGLAGTGELFF. Full variable domain (rest looked up from reference TRBV25-1 and TRBJ2-2): EADIYQTPRYLVIGTGKKITLECSQTMGHDKMYWYQQDPGMELHLIHYSYGVNSTEKGDLSSESTVSRIRTEHFPLTLESARPSHTSQYLCASSPPGLAGTGELFFGEGSRLTVL.